The 21 T cell receptor beta chains listed next were all sequenced from one sample in a study of Tregs in tolerant kidney transplant recipients. This table comes from immunoSEQ multiplex PCR, and its TCRdb copy is limited to in-frame clones, with some not included. The sample has several thousand clones; approximately 43% are singletons. These receptors have no known antigen. Sequencing was performed on CD4+ T cells from blood cultured with allogeneic cells. These receptors originate from a human donor in good health.

By its share, this clone is medium-sized. The rearrangement uses TRBV5-4 and TRBJ2-3; TRBD1 agrees at 7 bases. Germline V CDR1 and CDR2: SGHNT, YYREEE (reference sequence). This CDR3 contains 15 residues. Trimming at V came to 5 bases and at J to 2 bases, leaving 8 bases not matched to a gene. The CDR3 sequence is CASSYRQGLTDTQYF. In DNA, the CDR3 is TGTGCCAGCAGTTACCGACAGGGCCTCACAGATACGCAGTATTTT.

This chain joins TRBV7-9 and TRBJ1-1, with D unclear. CDR1 SEHNR and CDR2 FQNEAQ come from the germline V gene (reference sequence). V gave up 3 bases and J gave up 0 bases, with 8 bases separating them. The CDR3 is 14 amino acids. This chain's CDR3 is CASSLRPLNTEAFF. The CDR3 DNA sequence: TGTGCCAGCAGCTTGCGGCCACTGAACACTGAAGCTTTCTTT. Supplemented by reference TRBV7-9 and TRBJ1-1, the full variable domain reads DTGVSQNPRHKITKRGQNVTFRCDPISEHNRLYWYRQTLGQGPEFLTYFQNEAQLEKSRLLSDRFSAERPKGSFSTLEIQRTEQGDSAMYLCASSLRPLNTEAFFGQGTRLTVV.

This chain joins TRBV5-4 and TRBJ2-7; D possibly corresponds to TRBD2 (5 bases). Germline V gene data show CDR1 as SGHNT and CDR2 as YYREEE (reference sequence). V lost 4 bases and J 3 bases, leaving 17 bases between the germline ends. The CDR3 totals 15 residues. The CDR3 here is CASSQAESAGYEQYF. DNA for the CDR3: TGTGCCAGCAGCCAAGCGGAGAGCGCGGGCTACGAGCAGTACTTC.

V is TRBV6-5 and J is TRBJ2-7, with D possibly TRBD2 on 6 matching bases. The CDR3 spans 11 residues. Trimming stripped 10 bases from V and 5 bases from J, with 12 bases between. Per germline, CDR1 MNHEY and CDR2 SVGAGI. Here the CDR3 DNA reads TGTGCCACCTCCCGGGGGAACGAGCAGTACTTC. Translation: CATSRGNEQYF.

The rearrangement uses TRBV23-1 and TRBJ2-7; D is ambiguous. TRBV23-1 is recorded as an ORF, its role being uncertain. Trimming removed 2 bases from V and 2 bases from J, with 13 bases in between. The CDR3 sequence is 15 residues long. The CDR3 is CASSQTPPRTYEQYF. The CDR3 DNA follows: TGCGCCAGCAGTCAAACCCCTCCCAGGACCTACGAGCAGTACTTC.

The rearrangement links TRBV6-1 to TRBJ2-7; D is uncertain. Germline CDR1 reads MNHNS; CDR2 reads SASEGT. The CDR3 loop spans 14 amino acids. V shed 3 bases and J shed 3 bases, with 12 bases lying between them. The CDR3 protein is CASSEKGYGYEQYF. The CDR3, as DNA: TGTGCCAGCAGTGAGAAAGGGTATGGCTACGAGCAGTACTTC.

This chain uses TRBV4-3 with TRBJ1-2, with 7 bases lining up with TRBD1. The ends lost 0 bases at V and 4 bases at J; junction bases unmatched: 11. Germline values: CDR1 LGHNA, CDR2 YSLEER. CDR3 size: 17 residues. This chain's CDR3 is CASSQEREGAPLYGYTF. For the CDR3, the DNA is TGCGCCAGCAGCCAAGAAAGGGAGGGGGCCCCTCTCTATGGCTACACCTTC.

The gene calls are TRBV7-2 and TRBJ1-1; unclear D gene. The CDR3 has 14 residues. From germline, CDR1 is SGHTA and CDR2 FQGNSA. The V end lost 6 bases, the J end lost 5 bases, and 16 bases lay between the germline ends. The DNA for the CDR3 is TGTGCCAGCAGAGACTACTCCGGCGGGACTGAAGCTTTCTTT. Protein: CASRDYSGGTEAFF.

The chain recombines TRBV11-3 with TRBJ2-1; TRBD2 agrees at 7 bases. With 5 bases clipped from V and 9 bases from J, the junction kept 16 bases outside the gene matches. The CDR3 covers 16 residues. Germline values: CDR1 SGHNT, CDR2 YENEEA. The chain's CDR3 is CASSPWEGAGWGEQFF. For the CDR3, the DNA is TGTGCCAGCAGCCCATGGGAGGGAGCGGGGTGGGGTGAGCAGTTCTTC.

With regard to this clone: This is likely an artifact of a read error, given a far larger clone one base away. The chain employs TRBV18 and TRBJ2-7, with 9 bases lining up with TRBD1. The CDR3 is made up of 13 amino acids. V lost 5 bases and J lost 7; bases outside the gene matches: 6. Germline V gene sequence: CDR1 KGHSH, CDR2 LQKENI. In DNA, the CDR3 is TGTGCCAGCTCAAACAGGGGGCGCGGGGAGCAGTACTTC. Translating it yields CASSNRGRGEQYF.

The sample holds one count of this clone. The V call is TRBV6-1, the J call TRBJ2-3; 8 bases align to TRBD2. CDR3 length: 14 residues. Germline CDR1 and CDR2: MNHNS and SASEGT. The V segment lost 3 bases and the J segment 5 bases; nucleotides outside the gene matches: 4. The CDR3 loop is CASSDSGGRDTQYF. The CDR3 DNA sequence: TGTGCCAGCAGTGACAGCGGGGGTAGAGATACGCAGTATTTT.

This clone has more than one count but fewer than ten. The chain links TRBV4-2 to TRBJ1-4, with D unresolved. CDR3 size: 12 residues. CDR1 is LGHNA, CDR2 YNFKEQ, per germline. With 6 bases removed from V and 8 bases from J, the gap between germline ends came to 10 bases. The CDR3 spells CASSLPGEKLFF. CDR3 sequence (DNA): TGTGCCAGCAGTCTTCCGGGCGAAAAACTGTTTTTT.

The chain joins TRBV7-9 to TRBJ1-1; D gene uncertain. The V gene's germline CDR1 is SEHNR and CDR2 FQNEAQ (reference sequence). This CDR3 region has 17 residues. V was cut by 0 bases and J by 0 bases, with 14 bases left in between. This chain's CDR3 is CASSLAPLLGMNTEAFF. CDR3 sequence (DNA): TGTGCCAGCAGCTTAGCACCCTTGCTGGGGATGAACACTGAAGCTTTCTTT.

By proportion, this clone is medium-sized. This rearrangement joins TRBV28 to TRBJ2-7; D remains ambiguous. Per the germline V gene, CDR1 is MDHEN and CDR2 is SYDVKM. The CDR3 runs 10 residues. V was shortened by 4 bases and J by 6 bases, with 4 bases between the two germline ends. CDR3 bases: TGTGCCAGCAGTTCACGCGAGCAGTACTTC. Translating gives CASSSREQYF.

The chain uses TRBV6-5 and TRBJ2-5, with TRBD2 as a possible D gene (6 bases). Trimming cost V 7 bases and J 7 bases, with 13 bases left between them. The germline CDR1 and CDR2 sequences are MNHEY and SVGAGI. The CDR3 contains 12 residues. The CDR3 sequence: CASKSLGGTQYF. CDR3 DNA sequence: TGTGCCAGCAAGAGCCTGGGAGGGACCCAGTACTTC.

V is TRBV11-3 and J is TRBJ2-4; 8 bases align to TRBD1. Germline loops: CDR1 SGHNT, CDR2 YENEEA. After removal of 5 bases from V and 1 base from J, the junction contained 7 bases not matched to a gene. This CDR3 region has 16 residues. CDR3 sequence: CASSPGQGIAKNIQYF. The CDR3 region has the DNA TGTGCCAGCAGCCCTGGACAGGGAATCGCCAAAAACATTCAGTACTTC.

By its share, this clone is medium-sized. This chain connects TRBV12-1 to TRBJ2-7. TRBV12-1 is designated a pseudogene. The CDR3 totals 15 residues. The CDR3 DNA sequence: TGTGCCAGCAGCTTTTGGGGCAGAGGGGACTACGAGCAGTACTTC. Its protein product is CASSFWGRGDYEQYF.

V usage is TRBV7-1 and J usage is TRBJ1-1; 7 bases match TRBD1. TRBV7-1 is designated an ORF whose function remains uncertain. The CDR3 extends over 17 amino acids. The junction had 14 bases not matched to a gene; V was cut back by 5 bases and J by 2 bases. The DNA of the CDR3 is TGTGCCAGCAGCCCGAGGTGGGGTACAGGGGCAAACACTGAAGCTTTCTTT. It translates to CASSPRWGTGANTEAFF.

J is TRBJ1-2 and V is TRBV5-1; possibly TRBD1 for D (6 bases). V was clipped by 4 bases and J by 7 bases, with 20 bases between them. The CDR3 is 15 residues long. The germline CDR1 and CDR2 sequences are SGHRS and YFSETQ. The CDR3 DNA is TGCGCCAGCAGCCGGGCGGGGGGCTTGCCGGGTGGCTACACCTTC. This encodes CASSRAGGLPGGYTF. Supplemented by reference TRBV5-1 and TRBJ1-2, the full variable domain reads KAGVTQTPRYLIKTRGQQVTLSCSPISGHRSVSWYQQTPGQGLQFLFEYFSETQRNKGNFPGRFSGRQFSNSRSEMNVSTLELGDSALYLCASSRAGGLPGGYTFGSGTRLTVV.

About this clone: A read error may produce the germline difference seen at one junction end. J is TRBJ1-5 and V is TRBV6-5; D perhaps matches TRBD1 (5 bases). Per germline, CDR1 MNHEY and CDR2 SVGAGI. The CDR3 runs to 14 residues. The CDR3 DNA follows: TGTGCCGGCAGGTCCGGGGGGGGCAATCAGCCCCAGCATTTT. Its protein is CAGRSGGGNQPQHF.

The chain carries TRBV6-5 and TRBJ1-6; weak D call: TRBD1 (5 bases). The germline V and J ends were trimmed by 2 bases and 9 bases, with 8 bases remaining between them. Per germline, CDR1 MNHEY and CDR2 SVGAGI. The length of the CDR3 is 13 residues. The CDR3 nucleotides are TGTGCCAGCAGTTACGAGGGGAGTTCACCCCTCCACTTT. Residues: CASSYEGSSPLHF.